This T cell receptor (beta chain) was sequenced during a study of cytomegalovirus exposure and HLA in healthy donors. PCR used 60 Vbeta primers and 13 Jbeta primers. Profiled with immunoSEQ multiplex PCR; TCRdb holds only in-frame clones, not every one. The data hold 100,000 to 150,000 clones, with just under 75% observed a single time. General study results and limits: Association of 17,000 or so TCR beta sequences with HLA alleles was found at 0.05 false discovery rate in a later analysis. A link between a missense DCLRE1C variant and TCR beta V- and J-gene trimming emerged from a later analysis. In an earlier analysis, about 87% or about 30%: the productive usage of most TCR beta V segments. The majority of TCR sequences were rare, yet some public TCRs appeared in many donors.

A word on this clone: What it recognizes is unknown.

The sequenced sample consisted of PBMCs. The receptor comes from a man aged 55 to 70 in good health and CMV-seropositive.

The CDR3 is CASSRGGARVDTQYF. CDR3 coding DNA: TGTGCCAGCAGCCGCGGGGGGGCCAGAGTCGATACGCAGTATTTT. V gene TRBV7-9 combines with J gene TRBJ2-3, with 9 bases matching TRBD2. Germline V gives CDR1 SEHNR, CDR2 FQNEAQ (reference sequence). The CDR3 loop spans 15 amino acids. The V gene end was trimmed by 5 bases and the J gene end by 6 bases; junction bases not matched to a gene: 9.